These T cell receptor beta chains were read from a single sample in a study of T cell clones after liver transplantation. The repertoire was sequenced with immunoSEQ multiplex PCR; TCRdb's copy has only in-frame clones and lacks some. Of over 25,000 clones in the sample, 90% to 95% were seen once. This specimen was CD8+ T cells from blood, taken 12 months after liver transplant. These receptors all come from a human patient who received a liver transplant. Some T cells may be graft donor cells. CDR3s include the opening cysteine and the closing phenylalanine or tryptophan. D genes are given only for firm matches. Clone size is given for some rows only: seen once, a few or many times, or a class if the clone is expanded.

CDR3nt,CDR3aa,v_gene,len,j_gene,abundance,d_gene
TGTGCCTGGAGTATAATACAAGAGACCCAGTACTTC,CAWSIIQETQYF,TRBV30,12,TRBJ2-5,-,-
TGCGCCAGCAGCCAATCCGCGGGAGGCCTCTACAATGAGCAGTTCTTC,CASSQSAGGLYNEQFF,TRBV4-1,16,TRBJ2-1,few,TRBD2
TGTGCCAGCAGTGGGGGATACGCAGCCACCTTT,CASSGGYAATF,TRBV2,11,TRBJ2-3,-,-
TGCGCCAGCAGCCAATTAGCGGGAGGGTTGGCCAATGAGCAGTTCTTC,CASSQLAGGLANEQFF,TRBV4-3,16,TRBJ2-1,-,TRBD2
TGTGCTAGCAGCGAGGGGACAGGCACAGATACGCAGTATTTT,CASSEGTGTDTQYF,TRBV7-7,14,TRBJ2-3,-,TRBD1
TGTGCCAGCAGTAACTTGGGACAGGGGGGCTTCGGCTACACCTTC,CASSNLGQGGFGYTF,TRBV28,15,TRBJ1-2,once,TRBD1
TGTGCCAGTAGTATTAGGCGTAATGAGCAGTTCTTC,CASSIRRNEQFF,TRBV19,12,TRBJ2-1,-,-
TGCGCCAGCAGCTGGGGGACAGGGAATTTAGCCAAAAACATTCAGTACTTC,CASSWGTGNLAKNIQYF,TRBV5-1,17,TRBJ2-4,-,TRBD1
TGTGCCAGCAGGGCCTTATGGGGCATCCAAGAGACCCAGTACTTC,CASRALWGIQETQYF,TRBV28,15,TRBJ2-5,-,-
TGTGCCAGCAGCTTCCCCCGTCAGGGGGAAACGAACACCGGGGAGCTGTTTTTT,CASSFPRQGETNTGELFF,TRBV9,18,TRBJ2-2,-,TRBD1
TGTGCCAGCAGCTCGTCAGGGGGCGCGTACTATGAGCAGTTCTTC,CASSSSGGAYYEQFF,TRBV7-3,15,TRBJ2-1,-,TRBD1
TGCGCCAGCAGTTATGACAGGAACACTGAAGCTTTCTTT,CASSYDRNTEAFF,TRBV5-1,13,TRBJ1-1,-,-
TGTGCCAGCTCAGCTACGGGGGTTGGTGGTTCCGGGGAGCTGTTTTTT,CASSATGVGGSGELFF,TRBV28,16,TRBJ2-2,-,-
TGTGCCACCGAGGGGGTGGGCACTGAAGCTTTCTTT,CATEGVGTEAFF,TRBV7-8,12,TRBJ1-1,-,-
TGCGCCAGCAGCCATGGACAGGGGAACTACGAGCAGTACTTC,CASSHGQGNYEQYF,TRBV4-1,14,TRBJ2-7,-,TRBD1
TGTGCCAGCAGTCTGGGACAGGGAGGCCCTGGATCTGGAAACACCATATATTTT,CASSLGQGGPGSGNTIYF,TRBV28,18,TRBJ1-3,-,TRBD1